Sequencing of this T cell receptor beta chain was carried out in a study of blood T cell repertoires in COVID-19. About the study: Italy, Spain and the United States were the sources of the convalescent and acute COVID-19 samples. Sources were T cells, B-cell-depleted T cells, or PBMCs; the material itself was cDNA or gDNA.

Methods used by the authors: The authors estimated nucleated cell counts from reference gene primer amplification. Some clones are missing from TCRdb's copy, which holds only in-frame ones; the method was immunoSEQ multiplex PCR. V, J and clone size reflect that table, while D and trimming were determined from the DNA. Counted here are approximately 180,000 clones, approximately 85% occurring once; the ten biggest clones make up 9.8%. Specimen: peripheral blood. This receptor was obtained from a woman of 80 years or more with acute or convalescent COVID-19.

CDR3 coding DNA: TGTGCCAGCGTCACTAGCGGGAGGGATACGCAGTATTTT. Protein product: CASVTSGRDTQYF. The V gene is TRBV7-2, the J gene TRBJ2-3; 12 bases line up with TRBD2. The V gene end was trimmed by 8 bases and the J gene end by 6 bases; junction bases not matched to a gene: 3. Looked up from germline, CDR1 is SGHTA and CDR2 is FQGNSA. The CDR3 contains 13 residues.